A single sample is the source of the 2 T cell receptor beta chains below, sequenced in a study of regulatory T cells in long-lasting Graves disease. Both iRepertoire HTBI primers and Arm-PCR of CDR3 regions were used to build the TCR beta libraries. TCRdb re-analysed the multiplex PCR reads in MiXCR, keeping a single row per CDR3 protein. The sample shows about 540,000 distinct CDR3 sequences, about 13% of them seen only once. Stated time point: newly diagnosed GD, antithyroid drugs for less than 3 months. There was RNA extracted from PBMCs, and the TCR library was made from it. Another study also made use of these data, one on T cells in Graves' hyperthyroidism and ophthalmopathy.

The sample consisted of peripheral blood mononuclear cells (PBMCs), taken at new diagnosis, from a patient treated with antithyroid drugs. The receptors stem from a man aged 30-40 years with Graves disease.

This clonotype was seen repeatedly, ten times or more. The chain recombines TRBV29-1 with TRBJ1-5; no clear D gene. The V gene's germline CDR1 is SQVTM and CDR2 ANQGSEA. The CDR3 length is 13 residues. V was clipped by 4 bases and J by 5 bases, with 12 bases between them. This CDR3 is CSVARGGDQPQHF. The CDR3 nucleotides read TGCAGCGTTGCGCGGGGTGGGGATCAGCCCCAGCATTTT.

The table lists this clonotype with many counts. This rearrangement joins TRBV11-2 to TRBJ2-5; 7 bases map to TRBD2. This CDR3 spans 14 amino acids. With V trimmed by 2 bases and J by 3 bases, 3 bases remained unmatched. Germline loops: CDR1 SGHAT, CDR2 FQNNGV. This chain's CDR3 is CASSLTSAKETQYF. Written as DNA, the CDR3 is TGTGCCAGCAGCTTAACTAGCGCAAAAGAGACCCAGTACTTC.